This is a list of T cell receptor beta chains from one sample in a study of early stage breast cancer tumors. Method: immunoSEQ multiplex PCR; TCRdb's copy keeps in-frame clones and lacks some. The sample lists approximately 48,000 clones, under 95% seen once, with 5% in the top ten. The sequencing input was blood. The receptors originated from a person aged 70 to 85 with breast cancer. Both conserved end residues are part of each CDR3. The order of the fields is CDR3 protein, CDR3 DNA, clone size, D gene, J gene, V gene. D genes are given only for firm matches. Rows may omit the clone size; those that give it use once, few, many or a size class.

CDR3aa: CASSQDLADPYNEQFF
CDR3nt: TGTGCCAGCAGCCAAGATCTAGCGGACCCTTACAATGAGCAGTTCTTC
abundance: NA
d_gene: TRBD2
j_gene: TRBJ2-1
v_gene: TRBV4-2

CDR3aa: CAWMPGQYPNEQFF
CDR3nt: TGTGCCTGGATGCCGGGACAGTATCCTAATGAGCAGTTCTTC
abundance: NA
d_gene: TRBD1
j_gene: TRBJ2-1
v_gene: TRBV30

CDR3aa: CASRRTDRGASQPQHF
CDR3nt: TGTGCCAGCAGACGGACCGACAGGGGGGCGAGTCAGCCCCAGCATTTT
abundance: NA
d_gene: TRBD1
j_gene: TRBJ1-5
v_gene: TRBV6-6

CDR3aa: CSVGGQGYGYTF
CDR3nt: TGCAGCGTGGGTGGACAGGGCTATGGCTACACCTTC
abundance: NA
d_gene: TRBD1
j_gene: TRBJ1-2
v_gene: TRBV29-1

CDR3aa: CASSYEQGNQPQHF
CDR3nt: TGTGCCAGCAGTTACGAACAGGGAAATCAGCCCCAGCATTTT
abundance: once
d_gene: NA
j_gene: TRBJ1-5
v_gene: TRBV6-6

CDR3aa: CASSLFGTGEGNTIYF
CDR3nt: TGTGCCAGCAGCTTATTCGGCACAGGGGAGGGAAACACCATATATTTT
abundance: NA
d_gene: TRBD1
j_gene: TRBJ1-3
v_gene: TRBV7-9

CDR3aa: CASSPLSGNTEAFF
CDR3nt: TGTGCCAGCTCACCCCTTAGCGGGAACACTGAAGCTTTCTTT
abundance: NA
d_gene: NA
j_gene: TRBJ1-1
v_gene: TRBV18

CDR3aa: CASSQGLAGPREQFF
CDR3nt: TGTGCCAGCAGCCAAGGGCTAGCGGGGCCGAGAGAGCAGTTCTTC
abundance: NA
d_gene: TRBD2
j_gene: TRBJ2-1
v_gene: TRBV4-2

CDR3aa: CASERTSGANVLTF
CDR3nt: TGTGCCAGCGAGCGGACCTCTGGGGCCAACGTCCTGACTTTC
abundance: NA
d_gene: NA
j_gene: TRBJ2-6
v_gene: TRBV7-3

CDR3aa: CASSFRAQGYPTGELFF
CDR3nt: TGTGCCAGCAGCTTCCGGGCCCAGGGGTATCCCACCGGGGAGCTGTTTTTT
abundance: NA
d_gene: NA
j_gene: TRBJ2-2
v_gene: TRBV5-5

CDR3aa: CASSLAGQGPYEQYF
CDR3nt: TGTGCCAGCAGCTTGGCGGGACAGGGGCCCTACGAGCAGTACTTC
abundance: NA
d_gene: TRBD1
j_gene: TRBJ2-7
v_gene: TRBV5-6

CDR3aa: CASSRSLASTYNEQFF
CDR3nt: TGCGCCAGCAGCCGGAGTCTAGCGTCGACCTACAATGAGCAGTTCTTC
abundance: NA
d_gene: NA
j_gene: TRBJ2-1
v_gene: TRBV5-1

CDR3aa: CASSLETAGNTIYF
CDR3nt: TGTGCCAGCAGTCTTGAGACAGCGGGAAACACCATATATTTT
abundance: once
d_gene: NA
j_gene: TRBJ1-3
v_gene: TRBV6-5

CDR3aa: CASSFRGATYEQYF
CDR3nt: TGTGCCAGCAGCTTCCGGGGGGCGACCTACGAGCAGTACTTC
abundance: once
d_gene: NA
j_gene: TRBJ2-7
v_gene: TRBV5-8

CDR3aa: CASSLDRRHTEAFF
CDR3nt: TGCGCCAGCAGCTTGGACAGACGGCACACTGAAGCTTTCTTT
abundance: once
d_gene: NA
j_gene: TRBJ1-1
v_gene: TRBV5-1

CDR3aa: CATRDSGAYEQYF
CDR3nt: TGTGCCACCAGGGACAGCGGGGCCTACGAGCAGTACTTC
abundance: NA
d_gene: NA
j_gene: TRBJ2-7
v_gene: TRBV11-2

CDR3aa: CASSANRANYGYTF
CDR3nt: TGTGCCAGCAGCGCGAACAGAGCTAACTATGGCTACACCTTC
abundance: once
d_gene: NA
j_gene: TRBJ1-2
v_gene: TRBV7-3

CDR3aa: CASSPSRTAMNTEAFF
CDR3nt: TGTGCCAGCAGCCCGAGCCGGACAGCAATGAACACTGAAGCTTTCTTT
abundance: NA
d_gene: NA
j_gene: TRBJ1-1
v_gene: TRBV7-9

CDR3aa: CASSLPSQETQYF
CDR3nt: TGTGCCAGCAGCCTCCCCTCCCAAGAGACCCAGTACTTC
abundance: NA
d_gene: NA
j_gene: TRBJ2-5
v_gene: TRBV7-6

CDR3aa: CASSVAGGDTQYF
CDR3nt: TGTGCCAGCAGCGTCGCAGGGGGAGATACGCAGTATTTT
abundance: NA
d_gene: TRBD1
j_gene: TRBJ2-3
v_gene: TRBV25-1

CDR3aa: CASSTRVPGQGNYGYTF
CDR3nt: TGTGCCAGTAGTACGCGAGTCCCGGGACAGGGAAACTATGGCTACACCTTC
abundance: NA
d_gene: TRBD1
j_gene: TRBJ1-2
v_gene: TRBV19

CDR3aa: CASSDTGRVNTEAFF
CDR3nt: TGCGCCAGCAGTGATACCGGCAGGGTTAACACTGAAGCTTTCTTT
abundance: NA
d_gene: NA
j_gene: TRBJ1-1
v_gene: TRBV10-1

CDR3aa: CASSQSSDSLYSNQPQHF
CDR3nt: TGTGCCAGCAGCCAAAGCTCAGACAGTCTCTATAGCAATCAGCCCCAGCATTTT
abundance: NA
d_gene: NA
j_gene: TRBJ1-5
v_gene: TRBV25-1

CDR3aa: CASGLGQSVNYGYTF
CDR3nt: TGTGCTAGTGGTCTGGGACAGAGCGTTAACTATGGCTACACCTTC
abundance: NA
d_gene: TRBD1
j_gene: TRBJ1-2
v_gene: TRBV12-5

CDR3aa: CAIGLQGYEQYF
CDR3nt: TGTGCCATCGGACTACAGGGGTACGAGCAGTACTTC
abundance: NA
d_gene: NA
j_gene: TRBJ2-7
v_gene: TRBV10-3

CDR3aa: CASTSLRGPQHF
CDR3nt: TGTGCCAGCACCTCCCTCAGGGGGCCCCAGCATTTT
abundance: NA
d_gene: NA
j_gene: TRBJ1-5
v_gene: TRBV28